These T cell receptor beta chains were read from a single sample in a study of cytotoxic CD8 clonotypes in ibrutinib-treated CLL. Method: immunoSEQ multiplex PCR; TCRdb's copy keeps in-frame clones and lacks some. Of about 150,000 clones listed, around 76% are singletons. The sample here was PBMCs, taken after 24 months of ibrutinib treatment. These receptors were collected from a human donor with chronic lymphocytic leukemia. Both conserved end residues are part of each CDR3. The order of the fields is J gene, clone size, V gene, D gene, CDR3 DNA, CDR3 protein. D genes are given only for firm matches. The size field is filled for only some rows; it gives once, few, many or a size class.

TRBJ1-6 few TRBV5-1 - TGCGCCAGCAGCTTGTACGGGGTGGGAGATTCACCCCTCCACTTT CASSLYGVGDSPLHF
TRBJ2-1 - TRBV11-1 TRBD2 TGTGCCAGCAGCCCTGGGCGGGGGGAGAAGTTCTTC CASSPGRGEKFF
TRBJ1-2 - TRBV5-6 TRBD1 TGTGCCAGCAGCTTGGCAGGGGTAGGGGGCGCTTCCACCTTC CASSLAGVGGASTF
TRBJ1-2 - TRBV2 - TGTGCCACCGCGGACGAGGTCGGCTATGGCTACACCTTC CATADEVGYGYTF
TRBJ2-5 - TRBV19 TRBD2 TGTGCCAGTAGTATGTCCGGGAGGGCCGGGGAGACCCAGTACTTC CASSMSGRAGETQYF
TRBJ1-3 once TRBV7-2 - TGTGCCAGCAGCTTAGCCACAGCCCGCGGCAACACCATATATTTT CASSLATARGNTIYF
TRBJ2-2 - TRBV4-2 - TGTGCCAGCAGCCCCGGACGGACCGGGGAGCTGTTTTTT CASSPGRTGELFF
TRBJ1-1 - TRBV30 - TGTGCCTGGAGTGTTGGAGCGAACACTGAAGCTTTCTTT CAWSVGANTEAFF
TRBJ1-2 once TRBV18 - TGTGCCAGCTCACCGTCCCAGGGGAACTATGGCTACACCTTC CASSPSQGNYGYTF
TRBJ1-1 few TRBV28 - TGTGCCAGCAGTTTGCGGGGGAGAGGAAGCACTGAAGCTTTCTTT CASSLRGRGSTEAFF
TRBJ1-5 - TRBV5-5 - TGTGCCAGCAGCCAAGGACCGTATAGCAATCAGCCCCAGCATTTT CASSQGPYSNQPQHF
TRBJ1-2 - TRBV28 - TGTGCCAGCAGTTGGGGGGGCCAGTATGGCTACACCTTC CASSWGGQYGYTF
TRBJ1-5 few TRBV6-1 - TGTGCCAGCAGTGAAGCGCAGCCCAGCAATCAGCCCCAGCATTTT CASSEAQPSNQPQHF
TRBJ2-7 - TRBV2 - TGTGCCAGCAGCGGTGAGTACGAGCAGTACTTC CASSGEYEQYF
TRBJ2-1 - TRBV23-1 TRBD2 TGCGCCAGCAGTCCCGGACTAGCGACTACAGTTGAGCAGTTCTTC CASSPGLATTVEQFF
TRBJ1-5 - TRBV28 - TGTGCCAGCAGCCCCTTTAGTGGGGATCAGCGCAGTCAGCATTTT CASSPFSGDQRSQHF
TRBJ2-1 - TRBV4-3 - TGCGCCAGCAGCCACAACCCGGAGGGCTACAATGAGCAGTTCTTC CASSHNPEGYNEQFF
TRBJ2-1 - TRBV30 - TGTGCCTGGAGCCCAAACTGGAATGAGCAGTTCTTC CAWSPNWNEQFF
TRBJ2-7 few TRBV4-2 - TGTGCCAGCAGCCCCTCCCCCTACGAGCAGTACTTC CASSPSPYEQYF
TRBJ1-5 - TRBV28 TRBD1 TGTGCCAGCAGTTTATTGACAGGGGGCAATCAGCCCCAGCATTTT CASSLLTGGNQPQHF
TRBJ2-7 - TRBV28 TRBD1 TGTGCCAGCAGCCCCCCCGGGACAGTCTACGAGCAGTACTTC CASSPPGTVYEQYF
TRBJ2-7 once TRBV19 TRBD2 TGTGCCAGTACCCGGGGGGGCGGACCCTACGAGCAGTACTTC CASTRGGGPYEQYF